Described below is a single T cell receptor (beta chain) sequence and its context. These data belong to a study of blood T cell repertoires in COVID-19. V gave up 4 bases and J gave up 2 bases, with 6 bases separating them. The CDR3 covers 12 residues. CDR1 is SGHRS, CDR2 YFSETQ, per germline. Repertoires were generated with immunoSEQ multiplex PCR, while TCRdb's copy carries only in-frame clones and drops some. The repertoire holds 250,000 to 300,000 clones, around nine tenths seen once, with about 1.7% in the top ten. Participants' reported clinical history set cohort assignment. Two negative PCRs, clearance, or symptom resolution characterized the recovered Cohort 3 donors.

The receptor's source is a woman aged 40 to 49 who had recovered from COVID-19. The sample comprised PBMCs or T cells enriched from blood (not recorded which). V usage is TRBV5-1 and J usage is TRBJ1-2; D remains unclear. Here the CDR3 DNA reads TGCGCCAGCAGCACGAGGAACTATGGCTACACCTTC. This sequence encodes CASSTRNYGYTF.